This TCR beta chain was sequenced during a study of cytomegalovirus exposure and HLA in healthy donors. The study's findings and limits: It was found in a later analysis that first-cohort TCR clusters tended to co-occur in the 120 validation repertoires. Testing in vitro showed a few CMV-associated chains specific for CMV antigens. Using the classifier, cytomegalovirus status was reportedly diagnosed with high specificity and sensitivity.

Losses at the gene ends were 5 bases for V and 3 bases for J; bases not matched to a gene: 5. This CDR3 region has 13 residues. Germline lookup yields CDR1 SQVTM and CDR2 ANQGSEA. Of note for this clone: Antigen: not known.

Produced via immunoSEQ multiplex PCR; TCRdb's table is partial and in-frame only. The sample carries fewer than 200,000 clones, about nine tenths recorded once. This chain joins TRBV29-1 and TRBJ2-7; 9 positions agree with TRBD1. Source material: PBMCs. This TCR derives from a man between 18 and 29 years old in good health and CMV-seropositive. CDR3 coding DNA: TGCAGCGTTTACAGGGGGCTGGGCTACGAGCAGTACTTC. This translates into CSVYRGLGYEQYF.